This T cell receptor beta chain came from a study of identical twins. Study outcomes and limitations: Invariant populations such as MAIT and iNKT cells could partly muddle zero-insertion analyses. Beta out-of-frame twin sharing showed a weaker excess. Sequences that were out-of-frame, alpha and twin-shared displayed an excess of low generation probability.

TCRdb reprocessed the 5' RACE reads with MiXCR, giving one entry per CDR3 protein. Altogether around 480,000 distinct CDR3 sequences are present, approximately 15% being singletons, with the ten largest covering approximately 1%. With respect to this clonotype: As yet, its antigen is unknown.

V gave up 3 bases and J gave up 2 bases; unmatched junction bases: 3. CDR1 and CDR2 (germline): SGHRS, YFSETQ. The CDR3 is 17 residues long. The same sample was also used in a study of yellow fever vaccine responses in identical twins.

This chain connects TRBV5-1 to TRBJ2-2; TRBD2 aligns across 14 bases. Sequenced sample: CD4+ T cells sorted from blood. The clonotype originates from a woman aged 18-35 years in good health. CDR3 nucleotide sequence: TGCGCCAGCAGCTGGACTAGCGGGGGGCCTAACACCGGGGAGCTGTTTTTT. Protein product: CASSWTSGGPNTGELFF. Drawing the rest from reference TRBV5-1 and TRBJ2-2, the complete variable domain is KAGVTQTPRYLIKTRGQQVTLSCSPISGHRSVSWYQQTPGQGLQFLFEYFSETQRNKGNFPGRFSGRQFSNSRSEMNVSTLELGDSALYLCASSWTSGGPNTGELFFGEGSRLTVL.